The clone carrying this T cell receptor beta chain has a handful of counts. These data originate in a study of CD8 T cells in Susac syndrome. Roughly 0.45 to 1 ug RNA was reverse transcribed with random hexamers. TCR beta CDR3 was amplified by immunoSEQ covering 54 Vbeta and 13 Jbeta. TCRdb reprocessed the immunoSEQ multiplex PCR reads with MiXCR, giving one entry per CDR3 protein. Of 150,000 to 200,000 distinct CDR3 sequences in the sample, approximately 95% were seen once. In contrast to the negatively isolated CD8+ and CD4+ T cells, TEMRA cells were FACS-enriched. V was trimmed by 5 bases and J by 0 bases, leaving 7 bases between them. The CDR3 loop spans 14 amino acids.

The sequenced sample was CD4+ T cells from PBMCs. The clonotype originates from a human donor with multiple sclerosis. The genes are TRBV12-3 or TRBV12-4 and TRBJ1-4, with a weak D call TRBD1 (5 bases). Here the CDR3 reads CASSQGTTNEKLFF. CDR3 nucleotides: TGTGCCAGCAGTCAGGGTACAACTAATGAAAAACTGTTTTTT.